The sequence of this T cell receptor (beta chain) was determined in a study of regulatory T cells in long-lasting Graves disease. Across the whole study: Positive TSH receptor antibodies alongside over 5 years of antithyroid drugs were what marked Graves' disease as persistent. Study observations and caveats: With persistent disease, TRBV28, TRBJ1-2 and TRBJ2-5 were the favored segments.

The length of the CDR3 is 16 residues. After removal of 3 bases from V and 0 bases from J, the junction contained 4 bases not matched to a gene. CDR1 is SNHLY, CDR2 FYNNEI, per germline. Details on this clonotype: Its antigen is undetermined.

Time point meaning: persistent/refractory GD, antithyroid drugs over 5 years with positive TRAb. Making the TCR library involved RNA that had been extracted from PBMCs. EDTA tubes held 8 to 10 milliliters of peripheral blood from each patient. iRepertoire HTBI primers and Arm-PCR of CDR3 regions built TCR beta libraries. TCRdb recomputed calls from the multiplex PCR reads with MiXCR, one row per CDR3 protein. The sample yields 700,000 or so distinct CDR3 sequences, around 32% seen once. The source was peripheral blood mononuclear cells (PBMCs), collected when the disease was refractory, from a patient treated with antithyroid drugs. The TCR was taken from a female donor with Graves disease. The chain combines TRBV2 with TRBJ2-2; TRBD2 agrees at 7 bases. The CDR3 reads CASSDSGYANTGELFF. For the CDR3, the DNA is TGTGCCAGCAGTGATAGCGGGTACGCGAACACCGGGGAGCTGTTTTTT.